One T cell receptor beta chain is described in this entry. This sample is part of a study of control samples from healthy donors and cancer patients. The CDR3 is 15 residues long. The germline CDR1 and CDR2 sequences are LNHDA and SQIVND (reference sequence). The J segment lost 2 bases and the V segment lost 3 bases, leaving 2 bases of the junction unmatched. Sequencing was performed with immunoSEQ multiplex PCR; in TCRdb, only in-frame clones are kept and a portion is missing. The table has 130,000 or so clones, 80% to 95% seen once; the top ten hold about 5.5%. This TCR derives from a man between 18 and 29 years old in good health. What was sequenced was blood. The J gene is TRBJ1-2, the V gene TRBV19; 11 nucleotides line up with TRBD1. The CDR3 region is CASSIGQGANYGYTF. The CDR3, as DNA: TGTGCCAGTAGTATCGGACAGGGGGCCAACTATGGCTACACCTTC.